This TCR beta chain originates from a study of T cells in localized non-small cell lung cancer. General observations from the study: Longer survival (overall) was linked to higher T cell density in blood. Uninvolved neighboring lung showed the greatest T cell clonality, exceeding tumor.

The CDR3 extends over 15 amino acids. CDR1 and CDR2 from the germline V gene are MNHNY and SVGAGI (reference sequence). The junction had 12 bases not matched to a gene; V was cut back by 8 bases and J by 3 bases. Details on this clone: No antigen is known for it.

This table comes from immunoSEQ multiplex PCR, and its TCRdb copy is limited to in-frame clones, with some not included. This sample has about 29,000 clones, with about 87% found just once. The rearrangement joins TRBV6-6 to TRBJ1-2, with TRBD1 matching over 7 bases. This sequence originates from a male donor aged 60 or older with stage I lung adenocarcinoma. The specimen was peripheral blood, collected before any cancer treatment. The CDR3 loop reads CASWNPTGTDYGYTF. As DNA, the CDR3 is TGTGCCAGCTGGAATCCGACCGGGACAGACTATGGCTACACCTTC.